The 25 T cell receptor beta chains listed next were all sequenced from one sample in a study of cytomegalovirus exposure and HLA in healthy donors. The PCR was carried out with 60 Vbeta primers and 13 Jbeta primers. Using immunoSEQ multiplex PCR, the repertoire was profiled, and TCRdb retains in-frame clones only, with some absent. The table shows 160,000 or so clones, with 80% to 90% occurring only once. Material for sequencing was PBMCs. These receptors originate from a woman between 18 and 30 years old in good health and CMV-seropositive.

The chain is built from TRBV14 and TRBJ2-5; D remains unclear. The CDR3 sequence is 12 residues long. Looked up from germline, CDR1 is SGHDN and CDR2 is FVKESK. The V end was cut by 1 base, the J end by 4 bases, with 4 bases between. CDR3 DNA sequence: TGTGCCAGCAGCCAAGGCGGAGAGACCCAGTACTTC. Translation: CASSQGGETQYF. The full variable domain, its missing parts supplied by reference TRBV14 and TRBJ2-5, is EAGVTQFPSHSVIEKGQTVTLRCDPISGHDNLYWYRRVMGKEIKFLLHFVKESKQDESGMPNNRFLAERTGGTYSTLKVQPAELEDSGVYFCASSQGGETQYFGPGTRLLVL.

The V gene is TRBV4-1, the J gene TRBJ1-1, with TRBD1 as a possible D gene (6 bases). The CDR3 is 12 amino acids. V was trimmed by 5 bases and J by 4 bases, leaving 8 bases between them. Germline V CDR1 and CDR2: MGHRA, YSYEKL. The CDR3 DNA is TGCGCCAGCAGCTTGGACAGCACTGAAGCTTTCTTT. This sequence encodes CASSLDSTEAFF.

The CDR3 bases are TGTGCCTGCACTAGCGGGGGGTCCAAAAACATTCAGTACTTC. Its translation is CACTSGGSKNIQYF. The rearrangement links TRBV30 to TRBJ2-4, with TRBD2 matching over 12 bases. There are 14 residues in the CDR3. Trimming at V came to 6 bases and at J to 2 bases, leaving 2 bases not matched to a gene. Germline lookup yields CDR1 GTSNPN and CDR2 SVGIG (reference sequence).

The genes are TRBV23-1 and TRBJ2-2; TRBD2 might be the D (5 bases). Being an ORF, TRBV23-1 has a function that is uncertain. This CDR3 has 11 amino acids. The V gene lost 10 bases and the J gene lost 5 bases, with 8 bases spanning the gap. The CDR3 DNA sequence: TGCGCCAAACGGGGTACCGGGGAGCTGTTTTTT. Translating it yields CAKRGTGELFF.

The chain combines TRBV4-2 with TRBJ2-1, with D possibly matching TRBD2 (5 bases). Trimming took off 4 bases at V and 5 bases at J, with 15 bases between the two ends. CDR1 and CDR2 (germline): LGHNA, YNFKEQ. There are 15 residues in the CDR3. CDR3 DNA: TGTGCCAGCAGCCCCTCCCCTGAGGGAAACAATGAGCAGTTCTTC. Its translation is CASSPSPEGNNEQFF.

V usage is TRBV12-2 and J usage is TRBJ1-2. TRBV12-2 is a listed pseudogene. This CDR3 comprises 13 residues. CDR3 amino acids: CTSRSGNGLGYTF. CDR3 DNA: TGTACAAGTCGCTCGGGGAATGGGCTAGGCTACACCTTC.

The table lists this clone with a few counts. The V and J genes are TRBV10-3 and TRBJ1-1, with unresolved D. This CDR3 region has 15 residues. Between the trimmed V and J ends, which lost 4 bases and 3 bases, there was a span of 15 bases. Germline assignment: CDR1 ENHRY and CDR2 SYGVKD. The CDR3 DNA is TGTGCCATCAGTGCCCAGAGGGATCGGGACACTGAAGCTTTCTTT. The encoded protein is CAISAQRDRDTEAFF.

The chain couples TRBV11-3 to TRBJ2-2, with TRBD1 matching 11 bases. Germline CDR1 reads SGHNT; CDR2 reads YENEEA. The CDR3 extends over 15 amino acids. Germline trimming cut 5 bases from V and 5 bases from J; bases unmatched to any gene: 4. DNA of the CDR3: TGTGCCAGCAGCACAGGGACAGGGGGGACCGGGGAGCTGTTTTTT. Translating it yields CASSTGTGGTGELFF.

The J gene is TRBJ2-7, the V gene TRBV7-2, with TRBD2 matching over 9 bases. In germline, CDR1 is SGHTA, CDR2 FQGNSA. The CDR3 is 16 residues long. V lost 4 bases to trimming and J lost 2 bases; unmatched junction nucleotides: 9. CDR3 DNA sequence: TGTGCCAGCAGCTACACTGTAGCGGGGGCACCCTACGAGCAGTACTTC. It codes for CASSYTVAGAPYEQYF.

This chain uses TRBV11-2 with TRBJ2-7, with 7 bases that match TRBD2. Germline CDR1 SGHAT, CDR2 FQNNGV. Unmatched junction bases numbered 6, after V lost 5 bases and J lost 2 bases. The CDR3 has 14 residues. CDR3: CASSLRAGTYEQYF. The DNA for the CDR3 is TGTGCCAGCAGCCTCCGAGCGGGAACCTACGAGCAGTACTTC. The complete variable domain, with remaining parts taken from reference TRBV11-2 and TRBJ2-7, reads EAGVAQSPRYKIIEKRQSVAFWCNPISGHATLYWYQQILGQGPKLLIQFQNNGVVDDSQLPKDRFSAERLKGVDSTLKIQPAKLEDSAVYLCASSLRAGTYEQYFGPGTRLTVT.

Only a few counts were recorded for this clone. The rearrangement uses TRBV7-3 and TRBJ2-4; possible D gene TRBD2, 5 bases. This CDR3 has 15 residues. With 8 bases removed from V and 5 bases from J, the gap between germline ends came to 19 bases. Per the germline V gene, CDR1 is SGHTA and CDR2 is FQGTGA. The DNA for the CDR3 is TGTGCCAGCGCCCTTAACTCTGGAGGCGAAAACATTCAGTACTTC. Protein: CASALNSGGENIQYF.

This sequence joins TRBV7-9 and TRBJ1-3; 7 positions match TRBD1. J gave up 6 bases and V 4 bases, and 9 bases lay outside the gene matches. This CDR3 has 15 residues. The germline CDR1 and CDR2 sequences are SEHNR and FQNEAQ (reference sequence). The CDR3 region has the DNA TGTGCCAGCAGCTCCCCCCGGGACAGAAAAAACACCATATATTTT. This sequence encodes CASSSPRDRKNTIYF.

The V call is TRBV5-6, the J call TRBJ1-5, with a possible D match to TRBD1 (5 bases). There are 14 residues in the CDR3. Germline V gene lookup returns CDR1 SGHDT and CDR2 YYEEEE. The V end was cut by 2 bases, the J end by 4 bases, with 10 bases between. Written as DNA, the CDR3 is TGTGCCAGCAGCTTAAGGACACCAAATCAGCCCCAGCATTTT. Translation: CASSLRTPNQPQHF.

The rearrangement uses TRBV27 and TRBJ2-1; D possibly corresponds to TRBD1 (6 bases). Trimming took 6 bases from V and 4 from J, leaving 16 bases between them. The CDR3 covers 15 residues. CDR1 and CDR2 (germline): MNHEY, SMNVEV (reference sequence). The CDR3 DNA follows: TGTGCCAGCAGACTAATGGGGGCGAAATACAATGAGCAGTTCTTC. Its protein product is CASRLMGAKYNEQFF.

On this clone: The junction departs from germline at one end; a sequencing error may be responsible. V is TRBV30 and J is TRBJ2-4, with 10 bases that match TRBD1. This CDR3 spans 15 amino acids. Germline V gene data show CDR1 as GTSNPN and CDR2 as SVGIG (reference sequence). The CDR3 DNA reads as TGTGCCTGGAGTTTGGGGACAGGGGATGGAAACAGTCAGTACTTC. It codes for CAWSLGTGDGNSQYF.

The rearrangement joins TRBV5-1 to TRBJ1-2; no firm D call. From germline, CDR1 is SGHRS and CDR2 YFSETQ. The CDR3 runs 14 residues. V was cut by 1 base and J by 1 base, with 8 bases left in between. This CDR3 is CASSLSQRNYGYTF. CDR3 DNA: TGCGCCAGCAGCTTGAGCCAGCGTAACTATGGCTACACCTTC.

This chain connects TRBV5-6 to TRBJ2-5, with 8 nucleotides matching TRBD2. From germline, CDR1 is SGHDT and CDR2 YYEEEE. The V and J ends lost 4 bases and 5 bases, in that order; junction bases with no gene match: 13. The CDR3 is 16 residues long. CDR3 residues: CASSNTHPGGEETQYF. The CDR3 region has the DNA TGTGCCAGCAGCAATACTCACCCCGGGGGGGAGGAGACCCAGTACTTC.

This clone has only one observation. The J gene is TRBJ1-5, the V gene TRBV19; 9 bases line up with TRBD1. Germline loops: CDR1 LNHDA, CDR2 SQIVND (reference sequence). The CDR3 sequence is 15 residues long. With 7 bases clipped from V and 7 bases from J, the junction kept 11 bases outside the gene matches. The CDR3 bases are TGTGCCAGTACCCCGGGACAGGGCTTTTTGCAGCCCCAGCATTTT. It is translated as CASTPGQGFLQPQHF.

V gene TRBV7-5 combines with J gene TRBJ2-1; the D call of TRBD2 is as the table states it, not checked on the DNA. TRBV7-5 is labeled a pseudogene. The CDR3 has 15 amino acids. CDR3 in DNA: TGTGTCAGAAGCTTCAGGGTGGGGGGGTACAATGAGCAGTTCTTC. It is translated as CVRSFRVGGYNEQFF.

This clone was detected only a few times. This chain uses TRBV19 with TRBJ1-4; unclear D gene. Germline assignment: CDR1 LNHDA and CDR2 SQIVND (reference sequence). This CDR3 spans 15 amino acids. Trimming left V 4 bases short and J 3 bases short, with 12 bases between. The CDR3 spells CASSTRTGSNEKLFF. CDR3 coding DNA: TGTGCCAGTAGTACCCGAACGGGTTCTAATGAAAAACTGTTTTTT.

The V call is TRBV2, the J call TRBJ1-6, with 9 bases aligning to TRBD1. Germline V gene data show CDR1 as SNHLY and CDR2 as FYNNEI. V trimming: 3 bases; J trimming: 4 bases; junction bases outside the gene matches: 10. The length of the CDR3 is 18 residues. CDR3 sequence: CASSESRDRVRYNSPLHF. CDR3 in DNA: TGTGCCAGCAGTGAGTCCCGGGACAGGGTGCGGTATAATTCACCCCTCCACTTT.

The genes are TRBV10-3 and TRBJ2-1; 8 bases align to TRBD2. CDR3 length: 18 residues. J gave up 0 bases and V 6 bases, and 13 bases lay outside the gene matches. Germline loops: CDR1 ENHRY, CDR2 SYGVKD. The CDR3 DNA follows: TGTGCCATCAGCGCTGCCCTGGGCGCGGGGGGCTCCTACAATGAGCAGTTCTTC. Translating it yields CAISAALGAGGSYNEQFF.

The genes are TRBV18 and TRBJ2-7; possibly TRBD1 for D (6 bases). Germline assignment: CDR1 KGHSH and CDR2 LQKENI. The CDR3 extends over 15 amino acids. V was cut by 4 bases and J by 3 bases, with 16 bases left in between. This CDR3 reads CASSLDTGRRYEQYF. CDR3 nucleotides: TGTGCCAGCTCACTCGATACAGGGCGCCGCTACGAGCAGTACTTC.

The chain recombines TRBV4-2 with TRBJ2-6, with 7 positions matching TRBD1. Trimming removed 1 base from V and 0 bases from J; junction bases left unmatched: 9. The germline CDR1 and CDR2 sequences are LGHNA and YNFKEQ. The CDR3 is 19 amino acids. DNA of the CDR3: TGTGCCAGCAGCCAAGTACTGGGACAGAGCCGCTCTGGGGCCAACGTCCTGACTTTC. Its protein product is CASSQVLGQSRSGANVLTF.

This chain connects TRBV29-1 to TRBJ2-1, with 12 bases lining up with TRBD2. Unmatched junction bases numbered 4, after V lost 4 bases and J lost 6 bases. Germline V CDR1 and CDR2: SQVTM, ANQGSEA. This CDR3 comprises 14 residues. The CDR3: CSVGTTSGGNEQFF. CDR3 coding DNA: TGCAGCGTTGGTACGACTAGCGGGGGCAATGAGCAGTTCTTC.